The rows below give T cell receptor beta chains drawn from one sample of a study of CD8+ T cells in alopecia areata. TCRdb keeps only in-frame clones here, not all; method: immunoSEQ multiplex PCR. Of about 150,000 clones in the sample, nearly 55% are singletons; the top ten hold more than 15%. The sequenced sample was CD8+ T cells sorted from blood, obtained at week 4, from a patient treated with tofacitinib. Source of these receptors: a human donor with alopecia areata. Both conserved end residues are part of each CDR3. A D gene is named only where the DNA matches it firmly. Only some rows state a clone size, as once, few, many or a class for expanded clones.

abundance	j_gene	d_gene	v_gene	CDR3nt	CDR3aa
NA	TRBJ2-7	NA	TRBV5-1	TGCGCCAGCAGCCCGGCCCAAGACGGGAACTCCTACGAGCAGTACTTC	CASSPAQDGNSYEQYF
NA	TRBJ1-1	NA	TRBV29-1	TGCAGCGTCGAGGACTTGGCTGGGGCTTTCTTT	CSVEDLAGAFF
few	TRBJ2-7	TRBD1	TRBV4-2	TGTGCCAGCAGCCGAGGGACAGCTTCCTACGAGCAGTACTTC	CASSRGTASYEQYF
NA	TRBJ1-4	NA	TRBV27	TGTGCCAGCAGCCCCTTTTACGGGGGCGAAGATGAAAAACTGTTTTTT	CASSPFYGGEDEKLFF
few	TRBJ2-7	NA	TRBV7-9	TGTGCCAGCAGCTTAGACCGCCGTCGGGGGCTGGGGGAGCAGTACTTC	CASSLDRRRGLGEQYF
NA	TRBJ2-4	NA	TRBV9	TGTGCCAGCAGCCCTCATAGAGGGACGAACATTCAGTACTTC	CASSPHRGTNIQYF
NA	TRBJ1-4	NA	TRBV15	TGTGCCACCAGCAGAGATAGAGGCCTGTTTTTT	CATSRDRGLFF
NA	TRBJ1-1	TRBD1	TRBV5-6	TGTGCCAGCACAGAACAGGGGGGCACTGAAGCTTTCTTT	CASTEQGGTEAFF
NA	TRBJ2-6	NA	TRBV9	TGTGCCAGCAGCTGGGGTGGCTCTGGGGCCAACGTCCTGACTTTC	CASSWGGSGANVLTF
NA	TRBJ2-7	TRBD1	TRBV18	TGTGCCAGCTCACCGGGACAGTCCTACGAGCAGTACTTC	CASSPGQSYEQYF
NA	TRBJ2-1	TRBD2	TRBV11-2	TGTGCCAGCAGCTTACTAGCGGGGGGGTACAATGAGCAGTTCTTC	CASSLLAGGYNEQFF
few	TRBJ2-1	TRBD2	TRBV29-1	TGCAGCGTTCAGGGACTAGCGGAAATAACTAGCTACAATGAGCAGTTCTTC	CSVQGLAEITSYNEQFF